The T cell receptor (beta chain) under discussion was sequenced for a study of T cell responses to AZD1222 COVID-19 vaccine. Study in general: Some second doses came at about 4 weeks and others at about 12 weeks; these were pooled. Study outcomes and limitations: There were mostly white British donors and more females than males, and clonal diversity was possibly underestimated. In the spike-specific TCR repertoire, nearly half reportedly target unmutated variant regions.

V lost 6 bases to trimming and J lost 7 bases, with 13 bases between them. The CDR3 runs 12 residues. As regards this clone: Its specificity is unknown.

Repertoires were generated with immunoSEQ multiplex PCR, while TCRdb's copy carries only in-frame clones and drops some. The sample consists of around 130,000 clones, over 90% of them appearing once. The origin of this receptor is an adult in good health. This specimen consisted of peripheral blood, obtained on day 0 of AZD1222 vaccination. The chain recombines TRBV12-3 or TRBV12-4 with TRBJ2-7; D not resolved. CDR3 nucleotide sequence: TGTGCCAGCAGCCTATTATGGGGAGAGCAGTACTTC. Protein sequence: CASSLLWGEQYF.